This TCR beta chain stems from a study of OX40 agonist ivuxolimab in advanced cancers. Measured with immunoSEQ multiplex PCR; TCRdb has only the in-frame clones, and not every one. Among roughly 89,000 clones listed, approximately 90% were seen once. CDR3 length: 16 amino acids. Deletions cut 3 bases from V and 0 bases from J, with 13 bases between. Germline CDR1 is SGHDT and CDR2 is YYEEEE. This sample comprised CD4+ or CD8+ T cells sorted from blood, obtained in a trial of the OX40 agonist ivuxolimab. This sequence originates from an adult with an advanced solid tumor such as melanoma, head and neck, liver or kidney cancer. J is TRBJ2-1 and V is TRBV5-6; no firm D call. In DNA form, the CDR3 reads TGTGCCAGCAGCTCTTTTAGGGTAGTCTCCTACAATGAGCAGTTCTTC. It yields the protein CASSSFRVVSYNEQFF.